The clone carrying this T cell receptor beta chain has ten or more counts. Its target is not known. For TCR, cDNA came from 5'RACE template switching, which added a universal primer site and UMIs. From the 5' RACE reads, TCRdb called clonotypes with MiXCR, one entry per CDR3 protein. This repertoire shows under 250,000 distinct CDR3 sequences, less than 9% found once; its top ten account for approximately 0.84%. This entry is derived from a study of T cells after yellow fever vaccination. Findings and limits, study-wide: Subsequent booster samples again held most clones from primary vaccination (96% CD4, about 85% CD8).

The CDR3 loop spans 12 amino acids. CDR1 is DFQATT and CDR2 is SNEGSKA in the germline V gene (reference sequence). V was trimmed by 6 bases and J by 3 bases, leaving 10 bases between them. The genes are TRBV20-1 and TRBJ2-3, with unresolved D. This specimen was CD4+ T cells sorted from PBMCs, taken 15 days after the yellow fever booster vaccination. This receptor was taken from a man aged 25-45 years who received the YFV17D yellow fever vaccine. The CDR3 spells CSAPPLTDTQYF. In DNA form, the CDR3 reads TGCAGTGCCCCTCCCTTGACAGATACGCAGTATTTT.